The clone carrying this T cell receptor (beta chain) turned up a few times. The junction does not match germline at one end; this may be a read error. Method: immunoSEQ multiplex PCR; TCRdb's copy keeps in-frame clones and lacks some. The sample has around 200,000 clones; more than 80% are singletons. The data belong to a study of blood T cell repertoires in COVID-19. The CDR3 length is 13 residues. From germline, CDR1 is SGHAT and CDR2 FQNNGV. Sequenced input: PBMCs or T cells enriched from blood (not recorded which). The V call is TRBV11-2, the J call TRBJ1-6; no definite D call. This receptor was identified in a woman aged 40 to 55 with acute COVID-19. The CDR3 sequence: CASSLAQDSPLHF. DNA of the CDR3: TGTGCCAGCAGCTTAGCTCAGGATTCGCCCCTCCACTTT.